Listed here are 13 T cell receptor beta chains from one sample, sequenced in a study of OX40 agonist ivuxolimab in advanced cancers. Measured with immunoSEQ multiplex PCR; TCRdb has only the in-frame clones, and not every one. This table has 50,000 to 65,000 clones, approximately 82% appearing once. The sequences come from CD4+ or CD8+ T cells sorted from blood, collected in a trial of the OX40 agonist ivuxolimab. The receptor source for this set is an adult with an advanced solid tumor such as melanoma, head and neck, liver or kidney cancer.

V gene TRBV7-8 combines with J gene TRBJ2-2; D may be TRBD1 (5 bases). The germline V and J ends were trimmed by 1 base and 1 base, with 10 bases remaining between them. The CDR3 runs 16 residues. Germline V gene data show CDR1 as SGHVS and CDR2 as FQNEAQ. The CDR3 DNA reads as TGTGCCAGCAGCTTAGTCATAGGACAGAACACCGGGGAGCTGTTTTTT. Amino acids: CASSLVIGQNTGELFF.

The chain employs TRBV2 and TRBJ2-5; D not resolved. This CDR3 comprises 12 residues. Germline CDR1 reads SNHLY; CDR2 reads FYNNEI. V lost 5 bases and J lost 2, with 6 bases in between. The chain's CDR3 is CASSPKQETQYF. The CDR3 DNA sequence: TGTGCCAGCAGTCCCAAACAAGAGACCCAGTACTTC.

With regard to this clone: Additional DNA sequences in this sample encode the identical CDR3. This chain connects TRBV15 to TRBJ1-2; 7 nucleotides align to TRBD1. V was pared by 0 bases and J by 4 bases, with 11 bases of the junction left unmatched. The CDR3 covers 17 residues. In germline, CDR1 is LNHNV, CDR2 YYDKDF (reference sequence). The CDR3 DNA reads as TGTGCCACCAGCAGAGATTTTAGAGGCGCAGGGGGCTATGGCTACACCTTC. Translating it yields CATSRDFRGAGGYGYTF. The full variable domain, its missing parts supplied by reference TRBV15 and TRBJ1-2, is DAMVIQNPRYQVTQFGKPVTLSCSQTLNHNVMYWYQQKSSQAPKLLFHYYDKDFNNEADTPDNFQSRRPNTSFCFLDIRSPGLGDTAMYLCATSRDFRGAGGYGYTFGSGTRLTVV.

This chain links TRBV7-3 with TRBJ2-6; the D gene is possibly TRBD1 (5 bases). V lost 2 bases and J lost 0, with 8 bases in between. Germline CDR1 is SGHTA and CDR2 is FQGTGA. The CDR3 has 16 residues. CDR3: CASSLDSSSGANVLTF. CDR3 bases: TGTGCCAGCAGCTTAGACAGTAGCTCTGGGGCCAACGTCCTGACTTTC.

This clone was seen only once. The chain employs TRBV6-1 and TRBJ2-2; possible D gene TRBD2, 7 bases. Trimming pared 6 bases from V and 4 bases from J, leaving 15 bases between. Germline values: CDR1 MNHNS, CDR2 SASEGT. The CDR3 covers 15 residues. This CDR3 reads CASRRGGARTGELFF. The CDR3 coding sequence is TGTGCCAGCAGGAGAGGGGGGGCCCGCACCGGGGAGCTGTTTTTT.

This sequence joins TRBV2 and TRBJ2-1; TRBD2 matches at 10 bases. The germline V gene encodes CDR1 SNHLY and CDR2 FYNNEI. Losses at the gene ends were 7 bases for V and 1 base for J; bases not matched to a gene: 7. The CDR3 runs to 16 residues. DNA of the CDR3: TGTGCCAGCACAAGAGCGGGAGGGATTTCCTACAATGAGCAGTTCTTC. It yields the protein CASTRAGGISYNEQFF.

The V call is TRBV19, the J call TRBJ1-1; no definite D call. CDR1 LNHDA and CDR2 SQIVND come from the germline V gene (reference sequence). There are 13 residues in the CDR3. Deletions cut 3 bases from V and 2 bases from J, with 7 bases between. In DNA, the CDR3 is TGTGCCAGTAGTATGGCAGTAAACACTGAAGCTTTCTTT. Its translation: CASSMAVNTEAFF. The full variable domain, its missing parts supplied by reference TRBV19 and TRBJ1-1, is DGGITQSPKYLFRKEGQNVTLSCEQNLNHDAMYWYRQDPGQGLRLIYYSQIVNDFQKGDIAEGYSVSREKKESFPLTVTSAQKNPTAFYLCASSMAVNTEAFFGQGTRLTVV.

The chain is built from TRBV21-1 and TRBJ1-2. TRBV21-1 is a documented pseudogene. The CDR3 sequence is 20 residues long. This CDR3 is CASSKRCGRGVTHYNYGYTF. CDR3 DNA sequence: TGTGCCAGCAGCAAAAGATGCGGACGGGGAGTTACCCATTATAACTATGGCTACACCTTC.

Only one count was recorded for this clone. The V gene is TRBV27, the J gene TRBJ2-7; no reliable D call. The V gene's germline CDR1 is MNHEY and CDR2 SMNVEV (reference sequence). The CDR3 consists of 12 residues. V was cut by 4 bases and J by 6 bases, with 10 bases left in between. The CDR3 sequence: CASSSNPREQYF. Here the CDR3 DNA reads TGTGCCAGCAGTTCAAACCCGCGCGAGCAGTACTTC.

The chain employs TRBV9 and TRBJ2-2; 9 nucleotides agree with TRBD1. J lost 3 bases, V lost 2 bases, and 8 bases had no gene match. This CDR3 contains 17 residues. Per germline, CDR1 SGDLS and CDR2 YYNGEE. The CDR3 bases are TGTGCCAGCAGCGTCCAGGTGACAGGGGGATACACCGGGGAGCTGTTTTTT. It yields the protein CASSVQVTGGYTGELFF.

CDR3 in amino acids: CDGQAGIGNQPQHF. The CDR3 nucleotides are TGTGACGGACAGGCGGGCATTGGCAATCAGCCCCAGCATTTT. The chain joins TRBV27 to TRBJ1-5; 7 bases are shared with TRBD1. The CDR3 is made up of 14 amino acids. CDR1 and CDR2 (germline): MNHEY, SMNVEV (reference sequence).

This chain joins TRBV19 and TRBJ1-6; a possible D gene is TRBD1 (5 bases). The CDR3 totals 17 residues. CDR1 LNHDA and CDR2 SQIVND come from the germline V gene (reference sequence). Trimming took 3 bases from V and 7 from J, leaving 19 bases between them. The CDR3 bases are TGTGCCAGTAGTATTCGCAGTTCGGGGGGGGTAAATTCACCCCTCCACTTT. Its translation: CASSIRSSGGVNSPLHF.

This clone has just a few counts. V and J are TRBV4-1 and TRBJ1-1, with D possibly being TRBD1 (5 bases). V dropped 5 bases and J dropped 4 bases, with 11 bases sitting between them. Germline loops: CDR1 MGHRA, CDR2 YSYEKL. The CDR3 spans 13 residues. The CDR3 protein is CASSAEGSTEAFF. The CDR3 DNA reads as TGCGCCAGCAGCGCCGAGGGGAGCACTGAAGCTTTCTTT.